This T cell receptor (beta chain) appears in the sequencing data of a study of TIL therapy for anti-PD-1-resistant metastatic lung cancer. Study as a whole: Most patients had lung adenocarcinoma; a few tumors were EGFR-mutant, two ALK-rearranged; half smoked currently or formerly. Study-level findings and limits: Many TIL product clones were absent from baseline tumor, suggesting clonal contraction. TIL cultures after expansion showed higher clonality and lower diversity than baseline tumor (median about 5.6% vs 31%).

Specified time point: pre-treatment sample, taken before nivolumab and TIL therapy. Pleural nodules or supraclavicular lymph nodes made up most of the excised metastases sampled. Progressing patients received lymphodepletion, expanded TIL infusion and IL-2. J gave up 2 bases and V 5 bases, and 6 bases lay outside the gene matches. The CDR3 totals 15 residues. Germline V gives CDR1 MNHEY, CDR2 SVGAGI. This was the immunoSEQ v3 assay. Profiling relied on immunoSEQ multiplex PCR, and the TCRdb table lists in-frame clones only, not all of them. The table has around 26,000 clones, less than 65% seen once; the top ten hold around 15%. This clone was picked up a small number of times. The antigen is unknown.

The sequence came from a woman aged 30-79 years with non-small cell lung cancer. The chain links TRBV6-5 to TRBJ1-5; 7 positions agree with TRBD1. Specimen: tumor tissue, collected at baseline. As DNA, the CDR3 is TGTGCCAGCAGTCGAGAAGGGGGCGGCAATCAGCCCCAGCATTTT. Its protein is CASSREGGGNQPQHF.